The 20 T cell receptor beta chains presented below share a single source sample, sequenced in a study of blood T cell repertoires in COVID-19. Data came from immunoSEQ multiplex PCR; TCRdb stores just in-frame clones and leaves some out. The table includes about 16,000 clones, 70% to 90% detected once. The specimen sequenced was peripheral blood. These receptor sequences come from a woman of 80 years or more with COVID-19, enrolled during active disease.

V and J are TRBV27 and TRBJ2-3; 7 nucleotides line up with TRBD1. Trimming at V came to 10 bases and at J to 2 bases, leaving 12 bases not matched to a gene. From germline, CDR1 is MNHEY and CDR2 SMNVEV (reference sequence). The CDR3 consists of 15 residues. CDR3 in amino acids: CATIRDRLSTDTQYF. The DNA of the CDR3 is TGTGCCACCATTAGGGACAGACTATCCACAGATACGCAGTATTTT.

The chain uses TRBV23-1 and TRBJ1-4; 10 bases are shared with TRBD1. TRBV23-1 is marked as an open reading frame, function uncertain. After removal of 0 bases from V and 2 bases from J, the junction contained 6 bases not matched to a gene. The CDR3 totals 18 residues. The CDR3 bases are TGCGCCAGCAGTCAATCGCGGGGACAGGGGTGCACTAATGAAAAACTGTTTTTT. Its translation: CASSQSRGQGCTNEKLFF.

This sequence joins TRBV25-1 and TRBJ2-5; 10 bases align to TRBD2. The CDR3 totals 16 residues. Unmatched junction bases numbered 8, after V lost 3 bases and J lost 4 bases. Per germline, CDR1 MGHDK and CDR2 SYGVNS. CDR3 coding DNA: TGTGCCAGCAGTGATCCCCTAGCGGGGGAGGGAGAGACCCAGTACTTC. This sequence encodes CASSDPLAGEGETQYF.

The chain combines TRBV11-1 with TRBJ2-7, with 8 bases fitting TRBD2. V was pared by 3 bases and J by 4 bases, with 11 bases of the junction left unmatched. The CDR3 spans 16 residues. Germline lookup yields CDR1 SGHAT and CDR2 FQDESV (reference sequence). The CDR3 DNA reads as TGTGCCAGCAGCTTTGGTAGCGGGATTGCTGGGTACGAGCAGTACTTC. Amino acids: CASSFGSGIAGYEQYF.

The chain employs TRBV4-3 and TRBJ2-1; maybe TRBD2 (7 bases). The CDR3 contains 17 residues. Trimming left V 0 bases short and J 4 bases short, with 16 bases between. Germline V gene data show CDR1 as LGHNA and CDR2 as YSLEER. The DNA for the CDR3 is TGCGCCAGCAGCCAAGATCTTGGGGGGGCGGGGTACAATGAGCAGTTCTTC. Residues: CASSQDLGGAGYNEQFF.

The DNA of the CDR3 is TGTGCCAGCAGCCTAAGGACAGGGGGGCCCTCCTACGAGCAGTACTTC. Amino acid sequence: CASSLRTGGPSYEQYF. V and J are TRBV27 and TRBJ2-7; 10 nucleotides line up with TRBD1. The germline V gene has CDR1 MNHEY and CDR2 SMNVEV (reference sequence). This CDR3 region has 16 residues. With 6 bases clipped from V and 0 bases from J, the junction kept 8 bases outside the gene matches.

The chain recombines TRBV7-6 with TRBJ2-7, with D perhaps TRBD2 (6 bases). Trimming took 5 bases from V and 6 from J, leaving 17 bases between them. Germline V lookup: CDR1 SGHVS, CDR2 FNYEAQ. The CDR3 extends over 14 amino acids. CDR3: CASSPRLGGGEQYF. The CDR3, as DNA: TGTGCCAGCAGCCCCCGGCTGGGGGGAGGCGAGCAGTACTTC.

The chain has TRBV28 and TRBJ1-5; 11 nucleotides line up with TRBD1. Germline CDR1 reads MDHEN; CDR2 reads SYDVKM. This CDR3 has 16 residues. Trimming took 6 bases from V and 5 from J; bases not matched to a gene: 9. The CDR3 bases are TGTGCCAGCAGGACCCCGGGACAGGGGGGGTATCAGCCCCAGCATTTT. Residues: CASRTPGQGGYQPQHF.

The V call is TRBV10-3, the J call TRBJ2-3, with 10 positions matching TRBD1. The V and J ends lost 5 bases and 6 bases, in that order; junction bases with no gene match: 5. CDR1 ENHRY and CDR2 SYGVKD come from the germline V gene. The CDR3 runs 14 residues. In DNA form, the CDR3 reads TGTGCCATCAGTCCGGGACAGGGGTACGATACGCAGTATTTT. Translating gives CAISPGQGYDTQYF.

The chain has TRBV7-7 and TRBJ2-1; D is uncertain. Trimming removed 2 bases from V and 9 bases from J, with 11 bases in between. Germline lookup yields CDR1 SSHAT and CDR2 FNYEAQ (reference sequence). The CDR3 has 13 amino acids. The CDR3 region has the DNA TGTGCCAGCAGCTTAACGAGGTTAGGTGAGCAGTTCTTC. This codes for CASSLTRLGEQFF.

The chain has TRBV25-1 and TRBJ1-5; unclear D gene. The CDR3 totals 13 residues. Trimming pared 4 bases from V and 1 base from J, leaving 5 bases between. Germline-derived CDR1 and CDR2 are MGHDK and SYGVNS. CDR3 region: CASSGLSNQPQHF. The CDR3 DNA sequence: TGTGCCAGCAGTGGACTGAGCAATCAGCCCCAGCATTTT.

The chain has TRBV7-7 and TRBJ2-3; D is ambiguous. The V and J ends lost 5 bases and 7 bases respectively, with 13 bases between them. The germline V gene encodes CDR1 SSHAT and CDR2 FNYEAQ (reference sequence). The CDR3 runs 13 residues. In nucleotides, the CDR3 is TGTGCCAGCAGCACCGAACAGACGAATACGCAGTATTTT. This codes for CASSTEQTNTQYF.

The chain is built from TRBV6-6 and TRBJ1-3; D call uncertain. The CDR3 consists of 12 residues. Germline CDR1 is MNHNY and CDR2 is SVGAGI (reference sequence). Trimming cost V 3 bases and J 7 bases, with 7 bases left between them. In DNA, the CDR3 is TGTGCCAGCAGTTATACCGGGAACACCATATATTTT. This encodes CASSYTGNTIYF.

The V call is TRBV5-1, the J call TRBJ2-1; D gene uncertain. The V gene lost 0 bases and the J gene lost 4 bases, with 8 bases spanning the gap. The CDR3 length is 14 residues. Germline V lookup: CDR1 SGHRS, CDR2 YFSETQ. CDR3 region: CASSLGLEYNEQFF. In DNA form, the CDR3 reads TGCGCCAGCAGCTTGGGGCTCGAATACAATGAGCAGTTCTTC.

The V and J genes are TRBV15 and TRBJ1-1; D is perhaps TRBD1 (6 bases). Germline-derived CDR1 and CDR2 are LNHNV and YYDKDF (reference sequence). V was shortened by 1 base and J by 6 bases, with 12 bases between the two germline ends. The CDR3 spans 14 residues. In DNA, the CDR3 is TGTGCCACCAGCAGAGGAGGGGGTGAGGCTGAAGCTTTCTTT. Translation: CATSRGGGEAEAFF.

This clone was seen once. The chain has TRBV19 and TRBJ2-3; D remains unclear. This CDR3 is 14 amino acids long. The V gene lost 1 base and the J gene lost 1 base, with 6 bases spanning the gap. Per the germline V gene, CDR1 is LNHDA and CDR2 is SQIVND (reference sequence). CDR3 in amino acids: CASSIGPGTDTQYF. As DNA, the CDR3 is TGTGCCAGTAGTATAGGTCCGGGCACAGATACGCAGTATTTT. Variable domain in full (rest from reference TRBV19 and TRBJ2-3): DGGITQSPKYLFRKEGQNVTLSCEQNLNHDAMYWYRQDPGQGLRLIYYSQIVNDFQKGDIAEGYSVSREKKESFPLTVTSAQKNPTAFYLCASSIGPGTDTQYFGPGTRLTVL.

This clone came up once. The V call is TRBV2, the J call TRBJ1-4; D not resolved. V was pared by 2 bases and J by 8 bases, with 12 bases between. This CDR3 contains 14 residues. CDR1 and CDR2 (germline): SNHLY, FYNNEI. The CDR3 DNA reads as TGTGCCAGCAGTGAACTCGGAATGGGCGAAAAACTGTTTTTT. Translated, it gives CASSELGMGEKLFF.

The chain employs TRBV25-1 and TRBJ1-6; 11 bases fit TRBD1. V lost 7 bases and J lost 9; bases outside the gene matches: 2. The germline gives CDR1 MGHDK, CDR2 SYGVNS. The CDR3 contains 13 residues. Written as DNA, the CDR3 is TGTGCCAGCACCGGGACAGGGGGTTCACCCCTCCACTTT. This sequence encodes CASTGTGGSPLHF.

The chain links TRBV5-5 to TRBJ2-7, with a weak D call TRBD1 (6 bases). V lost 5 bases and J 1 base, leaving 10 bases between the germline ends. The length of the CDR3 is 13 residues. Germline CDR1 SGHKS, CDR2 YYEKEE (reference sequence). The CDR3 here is CASSPTGSYEQYF. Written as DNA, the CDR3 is TGTGCCAGCAGTCCGACAGGATCCTACGAGCAGTACTTC.

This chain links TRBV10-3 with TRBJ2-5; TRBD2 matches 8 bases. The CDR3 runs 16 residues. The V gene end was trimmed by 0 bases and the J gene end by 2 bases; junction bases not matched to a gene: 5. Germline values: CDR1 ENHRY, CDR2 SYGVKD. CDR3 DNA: TGTGCCATCAGTGAGTCTGGAGTAGCGGGACAAGAGACCCAGTACTTC. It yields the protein CAISESGVAGQETQYF.